One and the same sample provided the 17 T cell receptor beta chains below, sequenced in a study of OX40 agonist ivuxolimab in advanced cancers. Assay: immunoSEQ multiplex PCR; the TCRdb copy retains only in-frame clones and omits some. The table lists about 86,000 clones, around 90% of them singletons. The sequencing here drew on CD4+ or CD8+ T cells sorted from blood, taken in a trial of the OX40 agonist ivuxolimab. The receptors here all came from an adult with an advanced solid tumor such as melanoma, head and neck, liver or kidney cancer.

The V call is TRBV28, the J call TRBJ2-1; D is possibly TRBD2 (6 bases). Germline lookup yields CDR1 MDHEN and CDR2 SYDVKM. The V and J ends lost 6 bases and 2 bases respectively, with 14 bases between them. This CDR3 has 15 amino acids. Written as DNA, the CDR3 is TGTGCCAGCAGGGGTGGGCGGGAACCCTACAATGAGCAGTTCTTC. Protein product: CASRGGREPYNEQFF.

The gene calls are TRBV4-1 and TRBJ2-7; 12 bases map to TRBD2. CDR1 and CDR2 from the germline V gene are MGHRA and YSYEKL. J lost 6 bases, V lost 1 base, and 4 bases had no gene match. This CDR3 is 15 amino acids long. CDR3 residues: CASSQGLAGAGEQYF. DNA of the CDR3: TGCGCCAGCAGCCAAGGACTAGCGGGAGCTGGCGAGCAGTACTTC.

This sequence joins TRBV19 and TRBJ2-3, with 11 bases that match TRBD2. The CDR3 is 15 residues long. V lost 4 bases and J lost 2; bases outside the gene matches: 2. Germline-derived CDR1 and CDR2 are LNHDA and SQIVND (reference sequence). CDR3 DNA sequence: TGTGCCAGTAGTACTAGCGGGAGGATCACAGATACGCAGTATTTT. Translated: CASSTSGRITDTQYF.

This clone was counted a single time. This chain connects TRBV19 to TRBJ2-3; TRBD1 might be the D (6 bases). The CDR3 length is 15 residues. The V end was cut by 2 bases, the J end by 6 bases, with 15 bases between. The germline gives CDR1 LNHDA, CDR2 SQIVND (reference sequence). This CDR3 reads CASSIPGQKLDTQYF. The DNA of the CDR3 is TGTGCCAGTAGTATACCCGGACAGAAGTTGGATACGCAGTATTTT.

The V call is TRBV29-1, the J call TRBJ2-1; 12 bases fit TRBD2. J was trimmed by 2 bases and V by 2 bases; bases with no gene match: 10. The germline V gene has CDR1 SQVTM and CDR2 ANQGSEA. CDR3 length equals 18 residues. CDR3 sequence: CSVERDSLAGGPYNEQFF. CDR3 nucleotides: TGCAGCGTTGAACGGGACAGTCTAGCGGGAGGGCCCTACAATGAGCAGTTCTTC.

The CDR3 protein is CASSFKGVGNQPQHF. CDR3 nucleotide sequence: TGTGCCAGCAGTTTCAAGGGGGTTGGCAATCAGCCCCAGCATTTT. This chain connects TRBV28 to TRBJ1-5, with D maybe TRBD1 (6 bases). CDR1 and CDR2 from the germline V gene are MDHEN and SYDVKM. CDR3 length: 15 amino acids. Trimming cost V 3 bases and J 2 bases, with 11 bases left between them.

V usage is TRBV27 and J usage is TRBJ2-2; the D is unclear. Trimming stripped 3 bases from V and 5 bases from J, with 4 bases between. CDR1 and CDR2 (germline): MNHEY, SMNVEV (reference sequence). This CDR3 spans 12 amino acids. The CDR3 DNA sequence: TGTGCCAGCAGTTTGGGAACCGGGGAGCTGTTTTTT. Protein sequence: CASSLGTGELFF.

This clone has a handful of counts. The chain is built from TRBV9 and TRBJ1-1; D ambiguous. V was trimmed by 0 bases and J by 5 bases, leaving 8 bases between them. The CDR3 has 13 amino acids. Germline CDR1 is SGDLS and CDR2 is YYNGEE. CDR3 loop: CASSVGGSTEAFF. The CDR3, as DNA: TGTGCCAGCAGCGTAGGGGGTAGTACTGAAGCTTTCTTT.

CDR3 loop: CASRGDGYEQYF. In nucleotides, the CDR3 is TGTGCCAGCAGAGGGGACGGGTACGAGCAGTACTTC. This sequence joins TRBV2 and TRBJ2-7; D may be TRBD1 or TRBD2 (5 bases each). The CDR3 loop spans 12 amino acids. Trimming cost V 6 bases and J 4 bases, with 10 bases left between them. Germline lookup yields CDR1 SNHLY and CDR2 FYNNEI.

The V and J genes are TRBV11-2 and TRBJ1-1; the match to TRBD1 covers 8 bases. The V gene end was trimmed by 6 bases and the J gene end by 0 bases; junction bases not matched to a gene: 6. The CDR3 is 15 residues long. Germline assignment: CDR1 SGHAT and CDR2 FQNNGV. The CDR3 bases are TGTGCCAGCAGAGGGCAGGGGGCATTGAACACTGAAGCTTTCTTT. Translation gives CASRGQGALNTEAFF.

The chain employs TRBV11-2 and TRBJ2-3, with D hard to call. The V and J ends lost 3 bases and 0 bases respectively, with 13 bases between them. The CDR3 is made up of 16 amino acids. Germline-derived CDR1 and CDR2 are SGHAT and FQNNGV. CDR3 amino acids: CASSLGPGSSTDTQYF. The CDR3 nucleotides read TGTGCCAGCAGCTTGGGTCCGGGTAGCAGCACAGATACGCAGTATTTT. The variable domain in full, completed from reference TRBV11-2 and TRBJ2-3, reads EAGVAQSPRYKIIEKRQSVAFWCNPISGHATLYWYQQILGQGPKLLIQFQNNGVVDDSQLPKDRFSAERLKGVDSTLKIQPAKLEDSAVYLCASSLGPGSSTDTQYFGPGTRLTVL.

The chain carries TRBV28 and TRBJ1-2, with D uncertain. With 5 bases removed from V and 5 bases from J, the gap between germline ends came to 18 bases. The CDR3 contains 15 residues. Germline lookup yields CDR1 MDHEN and CDR2 SYDVKM. The CDR3 sequence: CASSPLSPELYGYTF. CDR3 nucleotide sequence: TGTGCCAGCAGTCCCTTATCCCCAGAACTTTATGGCTACACCTTC.

The rearrangement uses TRBV19 and TRBJ2-2; no firm D call. The CDR3 sequence is 12 residues long. The germline V gene encodes CDR1 LNHDA and CDR2 SQIVND (reference sequence). Trimming took off 7 bases at V and 7 bases at J, with 10 bases between the two ends. CDR3 coding DNA: TGTGCCAGTATTTCAGCTCTCGGGGAGCTGTTTTTT. Protein product: CASISALGELFF.

The V and J genes are TRBV27 and TRBJ2-7, with TRBD2 identical over 14 bases. Germline V gene sequence: CDR1 MNHEY, CDR2 SMNVEV (reference sequence). This CDR3 spans 15 amino acids. The V gene end was trimmed by 5 bases and the J gene end by 6 bases; junction bases not matched to a gene: 6. In nucleotides, the CDR3 is TGTGCCAGCAGTATTGGGACTAGCGGGAGATCCGAGCAGTACTTC. Amino acid sequence: CASSIGTSGRSEQYF.

The chain links TRBV6-1 to TRBJ2-3; tentatively, D is TRBD1 or TRBD2 (6 bases each). Trimming shortened V by 4 bases and J by 4 bases, and 18 bases separated the two germline ends. Germline CDR1 MNHNS, CDR2 SASEGT. CDR3 length: 16 residues. CDR3 nucleotide sequence: TGTGCCAGCAGTGCGTTTTCCGGGGGCCTCCCAGATACGCAGTATTTT. This sequence encodes CASSAFSGGLPDTQYF.

As for this clone: Sequence at one end of the junction differs from germline and may be a read error. The rearrangement joins TRBV7-7 to TRBJ2-7, with TRBD2 identical over 14 bases. This CDR3 region has 16 residues. Germline V gene sequence: CDR1 SSHAT, CDR2 FNYEAQ (reference sequence). The CDR3 nucleotides are TGTGCTAGCAGCAAGACTAGCGGGAGGGCAACTGGCGAGCAGTACTTC. As protein: CASSKTSGRATGEQYF.

The chain links TRBV19 to TRBJ1-5; TRBD1 might be the D (5 bases). The V gene lost 7 bases and the J gene lost 9 bases, with 16 bases spanning the gap. The germline V gene encodes CDR1 LNHDA and CDR2 SQIVND (reference sequence). This CDR3 is built from 13 residues. The CDR3: CASTADISGPQHF. CDR3 nucleotide sequence: TGTGCCAGTACCGCGGACATCTCAGGGCCCCAGCATTTT.